What follows is one TCR beta chain and its context. What it binds is not known. The junction does not match germline at one end; this may be a read error. The data belong to a study of blood T cells in healthy people across ages. The V gene's germline CDR1 is SSHAT and CDR2 FNYEAQ (reference sequence). CDR3 length: 14 amino acids. Study findings and constraints: Per million T cells, the diversity of TCR beta decreased roughly linearly as age advanced. Long-lived donors had more naive CD4+ cells and higher diversity than aged donors. Estimated diversity, derived from one million T cells, was regarded as an underestimate.

Using a J-beta primer mix together with a sample-barcoded 5' primer, a second PCR was run for about 6 to 12 cycles. TCRdb ran MiXCR on the 5' RACE reads and lists one entry per CDR3 protein. The sample lists under 1 million distinct CDR3 sequences; roughly 44% were seen once. This chain joins TRBV7-7 and TRBJ2-5; possible D gene TRBD1, 7 bases. The sequenced sample consisted of blood. The receptor was isolated from a man aged 55-75 years in good health. CDR3 residues: CASSKQLAGGEQYF. The CDR3 nucleotides read TGTGCTAGCAGCAAACAACTAGCAGGGGGAGAGCAGTACTTC.